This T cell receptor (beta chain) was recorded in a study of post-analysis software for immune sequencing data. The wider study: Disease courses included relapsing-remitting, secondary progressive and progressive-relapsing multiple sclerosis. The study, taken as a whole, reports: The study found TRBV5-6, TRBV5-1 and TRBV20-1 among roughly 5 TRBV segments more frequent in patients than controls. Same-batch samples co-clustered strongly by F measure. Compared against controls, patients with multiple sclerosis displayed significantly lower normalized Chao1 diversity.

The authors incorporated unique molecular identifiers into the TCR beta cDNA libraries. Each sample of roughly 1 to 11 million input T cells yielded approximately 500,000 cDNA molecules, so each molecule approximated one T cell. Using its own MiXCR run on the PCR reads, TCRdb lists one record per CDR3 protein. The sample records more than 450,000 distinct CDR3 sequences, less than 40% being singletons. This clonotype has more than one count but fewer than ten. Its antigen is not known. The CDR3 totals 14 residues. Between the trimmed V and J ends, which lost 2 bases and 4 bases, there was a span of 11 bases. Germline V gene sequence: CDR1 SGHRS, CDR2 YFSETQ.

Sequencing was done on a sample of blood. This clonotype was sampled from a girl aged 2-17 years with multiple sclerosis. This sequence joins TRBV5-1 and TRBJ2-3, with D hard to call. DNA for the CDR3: TGCGCCAGCAGCTTCAATCCAGAACCAGATACGCAGTATTTT. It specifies CASSFNPEPDTQYF.